The 25 T cell receptor beta chains given below trace back to one sample, sequenced in a study of cytomegalovirus exposure and HLA in healthy donors. The PCR ran on 60 Vbeta and 13 Jbeta primers. Assay used: immunoSEQ multiplex PCR; TCRdb lists only in-frame clones, some missing. This table holds roughly 98,000 clones, around 77% found once. The specimen was PBMCs. The receptors originated from a female donor in good health and CMV-seronegative.

The chain couples TRBV7-9 to TRBJ1-1, with 11 bases lining up with TRBD1. J was trimmed by 2 bases and V by 5 bases; bases with no gene match: 13. Germline V gene sequence: CDR1 SEHNR, CDR2 FQNEAQ (reference sequence). This CDR3 region has 18 residues. In DNA form, the CDR3 reads TGTGCCAGCAGCCTTAAGACAGGACAGGGGGCGGGAAACACTGAAGCTTTCTTT. Protein sequence: CASSLKTGQGAGNTEAFF. Supplemented by reference TRBV7-9 and TRBJ1-1, the full variable domain reads DTGVSQNPRHKITKRGQNVTFRCDPISEHNRLYWYRQTLGQGPEFLTYFQNEAQLEKSRLLSDRFSAERPKGSFSTLEIQRTEQGDSAMYLCASSLKTGQGAGNTEAFFGQGTRLTVV.

CDR3 bases: TGTGCCAGCAGCGGACTAGCGGGGGCGGCACGAACCGGGGAGCTGTTTTTT. It yields the protein CASSGLAGAARTGELFF. The chain carries TRBV5-5 and TRBJ2-2; 13 nucleotides line up with TRBD2. Germline values: CDR1 SGHKS, CDR2 YYEKEE (reference sequence). The trim removed 4 bases at V and 5 bases at J, leaving 8 bases unmatched. CDR3 length: 17 residues.

This chain joins TRBV5-1 and TRBJ1-3, with D perhaps matching TRBD1 (5 bases). The ends were cut back, 1 base at V and 2 bases at J, with 10 bases in the middle. CDR1 and CDR2 (germline): SGHRS, YFSETQ. The CDR3 is 15 residues long. The CDR3 DNA sequence: TGCGCCAGCAGCTTGTCGGCAGGGCCTGGAAACACCATATATTTT. Amino acid sequence: CASSLSAGPGNTIYF.

The rearrangement joins TRBV10-3 to TRBJ2-1; 8 bases are shared with TRBD2. The V gene's germline CDR1 is ENHRY and CDR2 SYGVKD. This CDR3 contains 14 residues. V dropped 5 bases and J dropped 5; count of bases not matched to a gene: 5. CDR3 DNA: TGTGCCATCAGTCCCGGGACTAGAAACAATGAGCAGTTCTTC. This translates into CAISPGTRNNEQFF.

The chain is built from TRBV27 and TRBJ2-7; D is uncertain. Germline values: CDR1 MNHEY, CDR2 SMNVEV (reference sequence). There are 15 residues in the CDR3. With 5 bases removed from V and 0 bases from J, the gap between germline ends came to 14 bases. The CDR3 DNA reads as TGTGCCAGCAGTACTTTCCAGAGCGACTCCTACGAGCAGTACTTC. Translated, it gives CASSTFQSDSYEQYF.

The chain uses TRBV19 and TRBJ1-1; D gene unclear. The CDR3 is 13 residues long. CDR1 is LNHDA, CDR2 SQIVND, per germline (reference sequence). The ends were cut back, 4 bases at V and 4 bases at J, with 10 bases in the middle. The CDR3 nucleotides are TGTGCCAGTAGTACCACACGTGGCACTGAAGCTTTCTTT. Its protein product is CASSTTRGTEAFF.

This clone was detected once. The chain combines TRBV5-4 with TRBJ1-1; 8 positions match TRBD1. In germline, CDR1 is SGHNT, CDR2 YYREEE (reference sequence). V dropped 7 bases and J dropped 3; count of bases not matched to a gene: 2. CDR3 size: 12 residues. In DNA form, the CDR3 reads TGTGCCAGCGGACAGGGCTACACTGAAGCTTTCTTT. Encoded protein: CASGQGYTEAFF. The entire variable domain, with the rest obtained from reference TRBV5-4 and TRBJ1-1, is as follows: ETGVTQSPTHLIKTRGQQVTLRCSSQSGHNTVSWYQQALGQGPQFIFQYYREEENGRGNFPPRFSGLQFPNYSSELNVNALELDDSALYLCASGQGYTEAFFGQGTRLTVV.

J is TRBJ2-1 and V is TRBV9, with a tentative D call TRBD1 (5 bases). V lost 0 bases and J lost 10, with 8 bases in between. The CDR3 is 12 amino acids. CDR1 SGDLS and CDR2 YYNGEE come from the germline V gene. The CDR3 region has the DNA TGTGCCAGCAGCGTAGCAGGGTTCGAGCAGTTCTTC. It codes for CASSVAGFEQFF.

CDR3 coding DNA: TGTGCCAGCAGTCCGACAGGGAAGAATCAGCCCCAGCATTTT. Translation: CASSPTGKNQPQHF. The chain carries TRBV27 and TRBJ1-5; 7 nucleotides line up with TRBD1. Per the germline V gene, CDR1 is MNHEY and CDR2 is SMNVEV (reference sequence). CDR3 length: 14 residues. With V trimmed by 5 bases and J by 4 bases, 5 bases remained unmatched.

This chain uses TRBV28 with TRBJ1-1; D uncertain. The ends were cut back, 7 bases at V and 0 bases at J, with 9 bases in the middle. In germline, CDR1 is MDHEN, CDR2 SYDVKM. The length of the CDR3 is 13 residues. The CDR3, as DNA: TGTGCCAGCATGTTACATCTGAACACTGAAGCTTTCTTT. Translated, it gives CASMLHLNTEAFF.

V usage is TRBV19 and J usage is TRBJ1-2, with D possibly matching TRBD1 (6 bases). The CDR3 runs to 16 residues. The V gene's germline CDR1 is LNHDA and CDR2 SQIVND (reference sequence). The ends were cut back, 6 bases at V and 5 bases at J, with 22 bases in the middle. This CDR3 is CASSEGRGPVTYGYTF. The CDR3 bases are TGTGCCAGTAGCGAAGGCAGGGGACCAGTAACTTATGGCTACACCTTC.

The gene calls are TRBV6-5 and TRBJ1-4, with 7 bases aligning to TRBD1. The J segment lost 3 bases and the V segment lost 4 bases, leaving 8 bases of the junction unmatched. Germline loops: CDR1 MNHEY, CDR2 SVGAGI. This CDR3 has 16 residues. The DNA of the CDR3 is TGTGCCAGCAGTTTTGACAGGGAGACATCTAATGAAAAACTGTTTTTT. Protein: CASSFDRETSNEKLFF.

V gene TRBV7-8 combines with J gene TRBJ2-1; TRBD2 agrees at 8 bases. Germline V lookup: CDR1 SGHVS, CDR2 FQNEAQ. Losses at the gene ends were 1 base for V and 12 bases for J; bases not matched to a gene: 8. The CDR3 sequence is 14 residues long. The DNA for the CDR3 is TGTGCCAGCAGCTTAGGGGGACTAGGGGCCGGGCAGTTCTTC. Protein product: CASSLGGLGAGQFF.

J is TRBJ2-7 and V is TRBV9, with 9 bases lining up with TRBD2. CDR1 and CDR2 (germline): SGDLS, YYNGEE. Losses at the gene ends were 0 bases for V and 2 bases for J; bases not matched to a gene: 6. The CDR3 covers 16 residues. CDR3 DNA: TGTGCCAGCAGCGTAGCTGGGACTAGCTCCCCCTACGAGCAGTACTTC. This gives the protein CASSVAGTSSPYEQYF.

The rearrangement uses TRBV6-6 and TRBJ2-3, with 11 bases that match TRBD1. The CDR3 runs 15 residues. The germline V gene encodes CDR1 MNHNY and CDR2 SVGAGI (reference sequence). J gave up 4 bases and V 5 bases, and 5 bases lay outside the gene matches. CDR3 in amino acids: CASSLGTGGADTQYF. CDR3 coding DNA: TGTGCCAGCAGTCTTGGGACAGGGGGTGCAGATACGCAGTATTTT.

The chain combines TRBV10-3 with TRBJ2-5; D gene ambiguous. The J call may be wrong; the DNA end is better matched by TRBJ2-7. The CDR3 length is 12 residues. Germline values: CDR1 ENHRY, CDR2 SYGVKD. The CDR3, as DNA: TGTGCCATCAGTGAAATCTCCTACGAGCAGTACTTC. This codes for CAISEISYEQYF.

Only one count was recorded for this clone. The CDR3 region is CASAIATSTDTQYF. The CDR3 DNA reads TGTGCCAGCGCGATAGCGACCAGCACAGATACGCAGTATTTT. The chain is built from TRBV18 and TRBJ2-3; a weak D match, TRBD2 (5 bases). V lost 8 bases to trimming and J lost 0 bases, with 12 bases between them. This CDR3 is built from 14 residues. In germline, CDR1 is KGHSH, CDR2 LQKENI.

The chain employs TRBV19 and TRBJ1-2; D not certain. Germline V gene sequence: CDR1 LNHDA, CDR2 SQIVND (reference sequence). The germline V and J ends were trimmed by 3 bases and 4 bases, with 9 bases remaining between them. The length of the CDR3 is 13 residues. The chain's CDR3 is CASSMRVPYGYTF. The CDR3 bases are TGTGCCAGTAGTATGAGGGTTCCCTATGGCTACACCTTC.

The chain links TRBV7-2 to TRBJ2-1, with D uncertain. This CDR3 has 13 amino acids. The V gene lost 3 bases and the J gene lost 5 bases, with 8 bases spanning the gap. The germline V gene has CDR1 SGHTA and CDR2 FQGNSA. CDR3 nucleotide sequence: TGTGCCAGCAGCTTCCCTCCAGACAATGAGCAGTTCTTC. Translated: CASSFPPDNEQFF.

The chain carries TRBV9 and TRBJ1-5; D gene ambiguous. The V gene's germline CDR1 is SGDLS and CDR2 YYNGEE. The CDR3 consists of 14 residues. The V end was cut by 1 base, the J end by 1 base, with 6 bases between. CDR3 bases: TGTGCCAGCAGCGTAACAGAAAGCAATCAGCCCCAGCATTTT. Translating it yields CASSVTESNQPQHF.

This clone was counted between two and nine times. This chain uses TRBV5-1 with TRBJ1-1; the D is unclear. V shed 4 bases and J shed 4 bases, with 17 bases lying between them. The CDR3 is made up of 15 amino acids. CDR1 and CDR2 (germline): SGHRS, YFSETQ. As DNA, the CDR3 is TGCGCCAGCAGCCCCGGAGGGAGGGAAGGCACTGAAGCTTTCTTT. This translates into CASSPGGREGTEAFF.

This clone was seen a few times. The chain has TRBV5-6 and TRBJ1-2; no clear D. V lost 0 bases, J lost 4 bases, and 7 bases lay in between. Germline V lookup: CDR1 SGHDT, CDR2 YYEEEE. The CDR3 is 13 amino acids. The CDR3 spells CASSLGLAYGYTF. In DNA form, the CDR3 reads TGTGCCAGCAGCTTGGGCTTGGCCTATGGCTACACCTTC.

About this clone: Relative to the germline gene, one junction end is altered; a read error may explain this. The chain couples TRBV4-1 to TRBJ2-3, with TRBD1 matching 9 bases. The germline V gene encodes CDR1 MGHRA and CDR2 YSYEKL. CDR3 length equals 12 residues. Written as DNA, the CDR3 is TGCGCCAGCAGCCGCGTCCGGGACAGGGTTACTTTT. Protein product: CASSRVRDRVTF.

V and J are TRBV11-2 and TRBJ2-7; possibly TRBD1 for D (5 bases). Germline V lookup: CDR1 SGHAT, CDR2 FQNNGV. The ends were cut back, 1 base at V and 2 bases at J, with 9 bases in the middle. The CDR3 length is 14 residues. The CDR3 coding sequence is TGTGCCAGCAGCTTAGTAGGACAAGCCTACGAGCAGTACTTC. Its protein is CASSLVGQAYEQYF.

The chain employs TRBV9 and TRBJ1-5, with D possibly TRBD1 on 5 matching bases. The V gene lost 2 bases and the J gene lost 6 bases, with 9 bases spanning the gap. The CDR3 has 13 amino acids. Per the germline V gene, CDR1 is SGDLS and CDR2 is YYNGEE. The CDR3 loop is CASSVGGVQPQHF. DNA for the CDR3: TGTGCCAGCAGCGTGGGAGGGGTTCAGCCCCAGCATTTT. Full variable domain (missing parts from reference TRBV9 and TRBJ1-5): DSGVTQTPKHLITATGQRVTLRCSPRSGDLSVYWYQQSLDQGLQFLIQYYNGEERAKGNILERFSAQQFPDLHSELNLSSLELGDSALYFCASSVGGVQPQHFGDGTRLSIL.